This is a list of T cell receptor beta chains from one sample in a study of shared clonotypes between healthy human individuals. TCRdb's table, derived via immunoSEQ multiplex PCR, lists solely in-frame clones and lacks some. This sample carries some 2.3 million clones, more than 85% of them seen once, and the ten largest clones take 0.39%. The sequencing sample was made of naive CD4+ T cells from PBMCs. The receptors here all came from a man younger than 30 in good health. Some clones in this sample may be carry-over from other donors' samples. CDR3s include the opening cysteine and the closing phenylalanine or tryptophan. D genes are given only for firm matches.

TRBD1,19,TRBV19,CASSIFEYGDRGDNQPQHF
TRBD1,15,TRBV2,CASRRGDSSGNTIYF
.,11,TRBV2,CATSIGSIQYF
TRBD1,14,TRBV27,CASSLGQGIEKLFF
.,14,TRBV7-2,CASSPRAPPEKLFF
.,16,TRBV7-2,CASSLEWRGLGGEQYF
.,14,TRBV5-1,CASSFNMPSDTIYF
.,16,TRBV5-4,CASSSRRLGGYNEQFF
TRBD1,15,TRBV9,CASSTLQGPGEKLFF
TRBD1,16,TRBV25-1,CASSEYGTGAKETQYF
TRBD1,15,TRBV28,CASTFQLTGVTEAFF